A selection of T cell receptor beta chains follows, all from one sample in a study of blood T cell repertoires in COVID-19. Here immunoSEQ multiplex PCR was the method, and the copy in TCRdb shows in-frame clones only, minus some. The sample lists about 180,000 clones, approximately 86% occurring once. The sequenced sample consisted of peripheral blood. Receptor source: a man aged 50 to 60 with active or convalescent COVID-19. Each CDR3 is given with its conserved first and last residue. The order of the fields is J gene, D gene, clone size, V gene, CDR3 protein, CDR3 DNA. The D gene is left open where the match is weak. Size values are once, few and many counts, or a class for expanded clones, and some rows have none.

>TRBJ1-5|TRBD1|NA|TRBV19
CASREDRGPSSGRPQHF
TGTGCCAGTAGGGAGGACAGGGGTCCTAGCTCTGGTCGGCCCCAGCATTTT
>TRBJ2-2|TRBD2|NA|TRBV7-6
CASSLVAGPTGELFF
TGTGCCAGCAGCTTGGTAGCGGGGCCCACCGGGGAGCTGTTTTTT
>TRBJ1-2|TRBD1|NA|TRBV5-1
CASSLLDRGGYTF
TGCGCCAGCAGCCTACTGGACAGGGGCGGCTACACCTTC
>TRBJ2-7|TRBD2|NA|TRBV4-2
CASSQVGSSGRSDEQYF
TGTGCCAGCAGCCAAGTTGGATCAAGCGGGAGGTCTGACGAGCAGTACTTC
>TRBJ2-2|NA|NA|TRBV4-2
CASKRSDTGELFF
TGTGCCAGCAAGCGGAGCGACACCGGGGAGCTGTTTTTT
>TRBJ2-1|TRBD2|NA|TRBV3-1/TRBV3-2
CASSQAGGHNEQFF
TGTGCCAGCAGCCAAGCGGGGGGGCACAATGAGCAGTTCTTC
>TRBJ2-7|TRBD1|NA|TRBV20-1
CSASTAGQAYEQYF
TGCAGTGCTAGTACCGCGGGACAGGCCTACGAGCAGTACTTC
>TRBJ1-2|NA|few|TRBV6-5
CASTTFEVPYGYTF
TGTGCCAGCACTACTTTTGAGGTGCCGTATGGCTACACCTTC
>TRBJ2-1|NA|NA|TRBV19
CASKRQGREQFF
TGTGCCAGTAAGCGTCAGGGCCGTGAGCAGTTCTTC
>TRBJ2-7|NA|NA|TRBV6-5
CATQVGLSSYEQYF
TGTGCCACCCAAGTGGGGCTGAGCTCCTACGAGCAGTACTTC
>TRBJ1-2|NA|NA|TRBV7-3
CASSLSGYNYGYTF
TGTGCCAGCAGCTTAAGCGGATATAACTATGGCTACACCTTC
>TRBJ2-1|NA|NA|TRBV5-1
CASSLINNEQFF
TGCGCCAGCAGCTTGATCAACAATGAGCAGTTCTTC
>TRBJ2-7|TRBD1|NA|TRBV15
CATSREGTGRSYEQYF
TGTGCCACCAGCAGGGAGGGGACAGGGAGATCCTACGAGCAGTACTTC
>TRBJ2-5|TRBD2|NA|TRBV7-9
CASTNRLAGEETQYF
TGTGCCAGCACCAATCGACTAGCGGGAGAGGAGACCCAGTACTTC
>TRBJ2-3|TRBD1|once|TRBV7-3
CASSTQGAGDTQYF
TGTGCCAGCAGCACCCAGGGGGCAGGTGATACGCAGTATTTT
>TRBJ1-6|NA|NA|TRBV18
CARVDHRAKNNSPLHF
TGTGCCAGGGTCGATCATAGAGCTAAGAATAATTCACCCCTCCACTTT
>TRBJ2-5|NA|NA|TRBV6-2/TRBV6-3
CASSLAQETQYF
TGTGCCAGCAGTTTGGCCCAAGAGACCCAGTACTTC
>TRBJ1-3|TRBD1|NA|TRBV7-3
CASSTTGENTIYF
TGTGCCAGCAGCACCACAGGGGAGAACACCATATATTTT
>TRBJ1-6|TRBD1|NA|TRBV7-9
CASSLDGTDNSPLHF
TGTGCCAGCAGCTTAGACGGGACAGACAATTCACCCCTCCACTTT
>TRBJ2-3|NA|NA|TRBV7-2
CASSFRLSDTQYF
TGTGCCAGCAGCTTCCGGTTATCAGATACGCAGTATTTT
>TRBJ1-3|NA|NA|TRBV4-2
CASSQVGAGVGNTIYF
TGTGCCAGCAGCCAAGTGGGCGCAGGGGTGGGAAACACCATATATTTT
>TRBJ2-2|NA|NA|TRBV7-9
CASSLGPVNTGELFF
TGTGCCAGCAGCTTGGGGCCAGTGAACACCGGGGAGCTGTTTTTT
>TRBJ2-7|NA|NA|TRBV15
CATSKARGPSSYEQYF
TGTGCCACCAGCAAAGCGCGGGGGCCCAGCTCCTACGAGCAGTACTTC
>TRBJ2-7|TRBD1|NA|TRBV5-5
CASSPATGRHEQYF
TGTGCCAGCAGCCCAGCGACAGGGCGCCACGAGCAGTACTTC
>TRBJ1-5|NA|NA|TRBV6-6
CASSYSIQTNQPQHF
TGTGCCAGCAGTTACTCGATACAGACCAATCAGCCCCAGCATTTT
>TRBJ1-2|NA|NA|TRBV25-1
CASSNQYYGYTF
TGTGCCAGCAGTAACCAGTACTATGGCTACACCTTC
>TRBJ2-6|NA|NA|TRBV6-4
CASSADFSGANVLTF
TGTGCCAGCAGTGCAGACTTCTCTGGGGCCAACGTCCTGACTTTC
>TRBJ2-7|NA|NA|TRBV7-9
CASSYRAPSSYEQYF
TGTGCCAGCAGCTACAGGGCTCCGAGCTCCTACGAGCAGTACTTC
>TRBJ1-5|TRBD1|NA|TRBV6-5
CASRTGGNNQPQHF
TGTGCCAGCAGGACAGGGGGGAATAATCAGCCCCAGCATTTT
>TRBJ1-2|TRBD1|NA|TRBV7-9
CASSSPGQGYMKNYGYTF
TGTGCCAGCAGCTCCCCGGGACAGGGGTATATGAAGAACTATGGCTACACCTTC
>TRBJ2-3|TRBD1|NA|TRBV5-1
CASSLGGTGGKDTQYF
TGCGCCAGCAGCTTGGGAGGGACAGGGGGCAAGGATACGCAGTATTTT
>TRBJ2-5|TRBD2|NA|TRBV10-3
CAISDSVAGYETQYF
TGTGCCATCAGTGATTCGGTAGCGGGCTACGAGACCCAGTACTTC
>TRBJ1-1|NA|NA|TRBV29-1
CSVDRQNTEAFF
TGCAGCGTTGACAGACAGAACACTGAAGCTTTCTTT
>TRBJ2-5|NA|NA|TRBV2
CASSETGLGARTQYF
TGTGCCAGCAGTGAAACCGGACTGGGGGCCAGGACCCAGTACTTC
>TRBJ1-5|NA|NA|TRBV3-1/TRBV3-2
CASSQDLSNQPQHF
TGTGCCAGCAGCCAAGATTTAAGCAATCAGCCCCAGCATTTT
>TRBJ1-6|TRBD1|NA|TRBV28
CASSSPSGQGSPLHF
TGTGCCAGCAGTTCCCCTTCGGGACAGGGTTCACCCCTCCACTTT
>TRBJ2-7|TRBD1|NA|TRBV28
CASSSIGQGHEQYF
TGTGCCAGCAGTTCAATCGGACAGGGACACGAGCAGTACTTC
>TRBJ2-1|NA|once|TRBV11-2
CASSQKLEGGEQFF
TGTGCCAGCAGTCAAAAACTAGAAGGGGGTGAGCAGTTCTTC
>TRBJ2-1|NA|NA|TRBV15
CATSRDLTGAPGGHEQFF
TGTGCCACCAGCAGAGACTTGACAGGCGCCCCCGGCGGGCATGAGCAGTTCTTC
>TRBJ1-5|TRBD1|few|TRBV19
CASSESGTGGGNQPQHF
TGTGCCAGTAGTGAGAGTGGGACAGGGGGCGGCAATCAGCCCCAGCATTTT
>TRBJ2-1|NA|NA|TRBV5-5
CASSLELTRYEQFF
TGTGCCAGCAGCTTGGAACTAACCCGCTATGAGCAGTTCTTC
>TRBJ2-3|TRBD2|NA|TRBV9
CASSSTTSGWADTQYF
TGTGCCAGCAGCTCGACGACTAGCGGTTGGGCAGATACGCAGTATTTT
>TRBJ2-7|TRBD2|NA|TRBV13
CASSDIAGGTYEQYF
TGTGCCAGCAGCGATATAGCGGGGGGGACCTACGAGCAGTACTTC
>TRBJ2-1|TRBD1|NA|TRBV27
CASSLQGVNNEQFF
TGTGCCAGCAGTTTACAGGGGGTGAACAATGAGCAGTTCTTC
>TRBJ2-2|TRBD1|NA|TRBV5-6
CASDRGFPGELFF
TGTGCCAGTGACAGGGGTTTCCCCGGGGAGCTGTTTTTT
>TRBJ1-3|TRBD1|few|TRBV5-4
CASSADRAGNTIYF
TGTGCCAGCAGCGCTGACAGGGCTGGAAACACCATATATTTT
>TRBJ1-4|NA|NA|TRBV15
CATSWRDRNNEKLFF
TGTGCCACCAGCTGGAGGGACCGCAATAATGAAAAACTGTTTTTT
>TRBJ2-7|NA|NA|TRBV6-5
CASSPGTTIYERQYF
TGTGCCAGCAGTCCCGGGACAACTATCTACGAGCGGCAGTACTTC
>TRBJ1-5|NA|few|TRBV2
CASAGRGNQPQHF
TGTGCCAGCGCGGGTCGGGGCAATCAGCCCCAGCATTTT
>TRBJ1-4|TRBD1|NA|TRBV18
CASTRQGAGEKLFF
TGTGCCAGCACACGACAGGGGGCAGGTGAAAAACTGTTTTTT
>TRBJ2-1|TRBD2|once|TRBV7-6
CASSLVQASGGSSSYNEQFF
TGTGCCAGCAGCTTAGTACAGGCTAGCGGGGGCTCAAGCTCCTACAATGAGCAGTTCTTC
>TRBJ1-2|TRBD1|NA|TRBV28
CASSSTGRGYTF
TGTGCCAGCAGTTCGACAGGGAGAGGCTACACCTTC
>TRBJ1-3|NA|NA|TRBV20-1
CQLGAGNTIYF
TGCCAGCTCGGGGCTGGAAACACCATATATTTT
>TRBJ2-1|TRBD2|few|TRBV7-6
CASSSPGTSFNEQFF
TGTGCCAGCAGCTCCCCCGGGACTAGCTTCAATGAGCAGTTCTTC